The sequence of this T cell receptor (beta chain) was determined in a study of PD-L1 blockade in urothelial cancer (TCRdb year 2017). With respect to the entire study: Therapy was started at some point between 2013 and 2015 for all patients, and atezolizumab 1,200 mg was administered intravenously every 3 weeks. About 90% of the roughly 29 patients were males with bladder-origin urothelial cancer, and 18 of 29 reported a prior smoking history. Patients had an ECOG performance status of 0 or 1 and had received between 0 and 3 prior chemotherapy regimens. Blood samples were analyzed at two time points: 3 weeks after treatment start (second dose) and 6 weeks after treatment start. Blood samples yielded a median of roughly 140,000 T cells and around 83,000 unique TCRs, with median clonality approximately 0.08. The study was an exploratory multi-omic analysis of somatic, immune and clinical correlates of response to PD-L1 blockade with atezolizumab in urothelial cancer. Pretreatment tumor samples, along with matched peripheral blood collected serially before and after atezolizumab treatment, underwent TCR sequencing. Progression-free survival longer than 6 months counted as durable clinical benefit, and TCR features were additionally tested against both progression-free and overall survival. In the same patients, whole exome sequencing and RNA sequencing of pretreatment tumors were performed in addition to TCR sequencing. Roughly 10 patients achieved durable clinical benefit and 20 did not. Approximately 29 patients had pretreatment blood TCR-seq, roughly 24 had at least one posttreatment blood collection, and roughly 24 had tumor TCR-seq.

This clone was detected a few times. Its antigen is still unknown. The input lacks base qualities; no much larger clone sits a single base away. The junction shows trimming of 4 bases on V and 4 bases on J, plus 20 bases between the germline ends. CDR1 and CDR2 are read off the germline V gene as LGHNA and YNFKEQ. The CDR3 covers 17 residues, taking in both the cysteine and the phenylalanine. Only the CDR3 DNA is retained, 51 bases long and in frame from the first base. Synthetic TCR analog templates were spiked into each PCR to estimate absolute template abundance from read counts. The immunoSEQ assay used bias-controlled V and J gene primers to amplify TCRbeta CDR3 regions from genomic DNA. Sequencing of rearranged TCRbeta segments was performed at approximately 20X coverage. Concerning the study's data processing: Sequencing errors were corrected by clustering and CDR3s were annotated against IMGT to assign V, D and J genes. Downstream analyses used only productive TCRbeta rearrangements and left out out-of-frame or stop-codon sequences. Clonality was calculated as one minus the Shannon entropy normalized by the log of the number of unique productive sequences. Clones differing between time points or between blood and tumor were identified by Fisher's exact test with Benjamini-Hochberg correction at adjusted p below 0.01. The table comes from immuneACCESS by way of TCRdb, which keeps in-frame sequences with V and J called. Part of the clones is missing from these tables; in studies checked, under half for an unresolved V gene and the rest for unknown reasons. V and J calls and clone size are copied from that table; D and trimming were computed from the DNA. The sample profile shows fewer than 50,000 clones; about 90% of them were found once. Jointly, the top ten make up around 6.7% of the sample.

The research as a whole found: At 3 weeks after the start of treatment, tumor-associated TCR clones in peripheral blood had expanded more in patients with durable benefit (n ≈ 20, p = 0.022). Because the sample size was small (n of about 29) and many of the analyses were exploratory, the results are meant to be hypothesis-generating. Improved progression-free and overall survival was associated with having pretreatment peripheral blood TCR clonality below the median.

The time point label here, explained by the study, means: peripheral blood 6 weeks after treatment start. The cohort comprised 30 or so patients with locally advanced or metastatic urothelial carcinoma treated at Memorial Sloan Kettering on a trial protocol. Peripheral blood mononuclear cells were collected pretreatment and during treatment, at between 1 and 8 total time points per patient. The Qiagen DNeasy Blood extraction kit was used to purify genomic DNA from total PBMCs and tumor samples. Collected pretreatment and during treatment, PBMCs were isolated and stored as previously described. This TCR came from a man in his 70s with urothelial cancer. Recombination linked TRBV4-2 to TRBJ2-1, with a tentative D gene TRBD2 over 6 matching bases. Sequenced material: PBMCs, taken around atezolizumab (anti-PD-L1) treatment. The CDR3: CASSPRSIADAYNEQFF. The DNA is as follows: TGTGCCAGCAGCCCTAGATCCATAGCGGACGCTTACAATGAGCAGTTCTTC.